A single sample gave rise to the 18 T cell receptor beta chains below, sequenced in a study of blood T cell repertoires in COVID-19. The table came from immunoSEQ multiplex PCR; TCRdb's copy has only in-frame clones and leaves some out. This table holds roughly 670,000 clones, 85% to 90% found once. The sample comprised peripheral blood. The receptor set was obtained from a woman between 18 and 29 years old with acute or convalescent COVID-19.

The chain couples TRBV13 to TRBJ2-7; a weak D match, TRBD1 (6 bases). The CDR3 extends over 16 amino acids. Between the trimmed V and J ends, which lost 6 bases and 0 bases, there was a span of 18 bases. The germline gives CDR1 PRHDT, CDR2 FYEKMQ (reference sequence). CDR3: CASSQTPGHHSYEQYF. As DNA, the CDR3 is TGTGCCAGCAGTCAAACTCCGGGACACCACTCCTACGAGCAGTACTTC.

A few counts support this clone. V is TRBV2 and J is TRBJ1-2; 7 nucleotides match TRBD1. V lost 5 bases to trimming and J lost 8 bases; unmatched junction nucleotides: 8. The germline V gene encodes CDR1 SNHLY and CDR2 FYNNEI. The CDR3 consists of 13 residues. The CDR3: CASSQTGTRGYTF. The CDR3 nucleotides read TGTGCCAGCAGTCAGACAGGGACCAGGGGCTACACCTTC. Variable domain in full (rest from reference TRBV2 and TRBJ1-2): EPEVTQTPSHQVTQMGQEVILRCVPISNHLYFYWYRQILGQKVEFLVSFYNNEISEKSEIFDDQFSVERPDGSNFTLKIRSTKLEDSAMYFCASSQTGTRGYTFGSGTRLTVV.

The rearrangement links TRBV1 to TRBJ1-5; TRBD1 is taken as the D call from the table, unchecked against the DNA. TRBV1 corresponds to a pseudogene. This CDR3 is built from 18 residues. CDR3 DNA sequence: TGCACCAGCAGCCAAGATCTTATGGACAGGGGTGGCAATCAGCCCCAGCATTTT. This gives the protein CTSSQDLMDRGGNQPQHF.

The chain recombines TRBV5-1 with TRBJ1-6; D unclear. V shed 1 base and J shed 0 bases, with 14 bases lying between them. This CDR3 comprises 18 residues. Germline CDR1 and CDR2: SGHRS and YFSETQ. The CDR3 loop reads CASSLIPRDNSYNSPLHF. CDR3 sequence (DNA): TGCGCCAGCAGCTTGATTCCGAGGGATAACTCCTATAATTCACCCCTCCACTTT.

The chain couples TRBV6-5 to TRBJ1-1; unclear D gene. V lost 6 bases to trimming and J lost 3 bases, with 11 bases between them. In germline, CDR1 is MNHEY, CDR2 SVGAGI. CDR3 length: 13 amino acids. The chain's CDR3 is CASRRQLDTEAFF. In DNA form, the CDR3 reads TGTGCCAGCAGGAGGCAGTTGGACACTGAAGCTTTCTTT.

The chain joins TRBV11-2 to TRBJ2-1, with 11 bases aligning to TRBD2. The CDR3 length is 17 residues. Trimming cost V 3 bases and J 3 bases; bases outside gene matches: 7. Germline loops: CDR1 SGHAT, CDR2 FQNNGV. The CDR3, as DNA: TGTGCCAGCAGCTTGACTAGCGGGGCCGTCATCTACAATGAGCAGTTCTTC. Protein product: CASSLTSGAVIYNEQFF. The complete variable domain, with remaining parts taken from reference TRBV11-2 and TRBJ2-1, reads EAGVAQSPRYKIIEKRQSVAFWCNPISGHATLYWYQQILGQGPKLLIQFQNNGVVDDSQLPKDRFSAERLKGVDSTLKIQPAKLEDSAVYLCASSLTSGAVIYNEQFFGPGTRLTVL.

The rearrangement links TRBV18 to TRBJ1-2, with D possibly matching TRBD1 (6 bases). CDR3 length equals 16 residues. Trimming stripped 3 bases from V and 6 bases from J, with 20 bases between. Germline V gene sequence: CDR1 KGHSH, CDR2 LQKENI. This CDR3 reads CASSPGMRDTVDGYTF. For the CDR3, the DNA is TGTGCCAGCTCACCGGGAATGAGGGACACGGTCGATGGCTACACCTTC. The variable domain in full, completed from reference TRBV18 and TRBJ1-2, reads NAGVMQNPRHLVRRRGQEARLRCSPMKGHSHVYWYRQLPEEGLKFMVYLQKENIIDESGMPKERFSAEFPKEGPSILRIQQVVRGDSAAYFCASSPGMRDTVDGYTFGSGTRLTVV.

V gene TRBV5-5 combines with J gene TRBJ2-3; 10 nucleotides align to TRBD2. The V segment lost 0 bases and the J segment 5 bases; nucleotides outside the gene matches: 9. CDR3 length equals 17 residues. Germline V CDR1 and CDR2: SGHKS, YYEKEE (reference sequence). CDR3 in amino acids: CASSLEEAGGPGDTQYF. Here the CDR3 DNA reads TGTGCCAGCAGCTTGGAAGAAGCGGGGGGGCCGGGAGATACGCAGTATTTT.

This chain joins TRBV30 and TRBJ2-3; weak D call: TRBD2 (6 bases). Between the trimmed V and J ends, which lost 7 bases and 4 bases, there was a span of 18 bases. The CDR3 extends over 14 amino acids. Germline V gene data show CDR1 as GTSNPN and CDR2 as SVGIG (reference sequence). Here the CDR3 DNA reads TGTGCCTCCGCAGGCGAGGGAGGTGCAGATACGCAGTATTTT. This codes for CASAGEGGADTQYF.

The rearrangement uses TRBV28 and TRBJ2-1; D gene ambiguous. V was pared by 6 bases and J by 9 bases, with 15 bases between. The CDR3 sequence is 13 residues long. CDR1 and CDR2 (germline): MDHEN, SYDVKM. The CDR3 bases are TGTGCCAGCAGGGGCTACCATATAGGTGAGCAGTTCTTC. It codes for CASRGYHIGEQFF.

V is TRBV30 and J is TRBJ1-2, with TRBD1 identical over 7 bases. V was clipped by 0 bases and J by 4 bases; unmatched bases: 5. This CDR3 is built from 14 residues. In germline, CDR1 is GTSNPN, CDR2 SVGIG (reference sequence). The DNA for the CDR3 is TGTGCCTGGAGTGTACTATCAGGGGGCTATGGCTACACCTTC. This gives the protein CAWSVLSGGYGYTF.

This chain connects TRBV10-3 to TRBJ2-7; 7 bases align to TRBD1. The V gene end was trimmed by 0 bases and the J gene end by 5 bases; junction bases not matched to a gene: 4. This CDR3 region has 14 residues. Germline CDR1 and CDR2: ENHRY and SYGVKD. In DNA form, the CDR3 reads TGTGCCATCAGTGAGTCGACAGGGACCCACGAGCAGTACTTC. Translation gives CAISESTGTHEQYF.

This clone was seen a few times. The gene calls are TRBV5-4 and TRBJ2-3; D is ambiguous. Between the trimmed V and J ends, which lost 4 bases and 3 bases, there was a span of 12 bases. CDR1 is SGHNT and CDR2 is YYREEE in the germline V gene (reference sequence). CDR3 size: 14 residues. The CDR3 loop reads CASSMGTTTDTQYF. CDR3 sequence (DNA): TGTGCCAGCAGCATGGGAACAACAACAGATACGCAGTATTTT.

With regard to this clone: Other DNA variants within this sample encode the same CDR3. Here the CDR3 DNA reads TGTGCCAGCAGCTTGCGGGGAGGCTCCTACAATGAGCAGTTCTTC. Its translation: CASSLRGGSYNEQFF. The rearrangement joins TRBV5-4 to TRBJ2-1; D may be TRBD2 (6 bases). The germline V gene has CDR1 SGHNT and CDR2 YYREEE (reference sequence). V lost 1 base to trimming and J lost 0 bases, with 8 bases between them. The CDR3 sequence is 15 residues long.

The chain is built from TRBV11-1 and TRBJ1-4, with TRBD1 matching 11 bases. From germline, CDR1 is SGHAT and CDR2 FQDESV (reference sequence). This CDR3 spans 15 amino acids. The trim removed 1 base at V and 6 bases at J, leaving 1 base unmatched. CDR3 sequence: CASSLGTGGDEKLFF. The CDR3 nucleotides are TGTGCCAGCAGCTTAGGGACAGGGGGCGATGAAAAACTGTTTTTT.

CDR3 coding DNA: TGTGCCAGCAGTTCCCGAGCTGAAGCTTTCTTT. Amino acids: CASSSRAEAFF. This chain connects TRBV2 to TRBJ1-1; D not resolved. The V end lost 5 bases, the J end lost 6 bases, and 7 bases lay between the germline ends. Germline V gene data show CDR1 as SNHLY and CDR2 as FYNNEI. The CDR3 runs 11 residues.

This clone was seen a few times. The rearrangement joins TRBV27 to TRBJ2-7, with 7 positions matching TRBD1. This CDR3 has 14 residues. V was pared by 4 bases and J by 7 bases, with 10 bases of the junction left unmatched. Germline V gene lookup returns CDR1 MNHEY and CDR2 SMNVEV (reference sequence). The CDR3 loop reads CASSYYRGEGEQYF. The CDR3 DNA reads as TGTGCCAGCAGTTATTACAGGGGCGAGGGGGAGCAGTACTTC.

The V and J genes are TRBV6-4 and TRBJ2-3, with 7 nucleotides matching TRBD1. The J segment lost 4 bases and the V segment lost 0 bases, leaving 7 bases of the junction unmatched. The CDR3 sequence is 16 residues long. Germline V CDR1 and CDR2: MRHNA, SNTAGT. The CDR3 here is CASSDSSLGGSDTQYF. The CDR3 nucleotides are TGTGCCAGCAGTGACTCATCGTTAGGGGGCTCAGATACGCAGTATTTT.